Following are 17 T cell receptor beta chains from one sample sequenced in a study of cytomegalovirus exposure and HLA in healthy donors. 60 Vbeta and 13 Jbeta primers were used in PCR. Assay used: immunoSEQ multiplex PCR; TCRdb lists only in-frame clones, some missing. The sample consists of over 150,000 clones, about 88% of them appearing once. Material for sequencing was PBMCs. Receptor source: a girl less than two years old in good health and CMV-seronegative.

This chain joins TRBV7-8 and TRBJ2-3, with a tentative D call TRBD2 (5 bases). CDR1 SGHVS and CDR2 FQNEAQ come from the germline V gene. The CDR3 is 16 residues long. Deletions cut 2 bases from V and 0 bases from J, with 12 bases between. CDR3 DNA: TGTGCCAGCAGCTTACTCCGGGGTCCAAGCACAGATACGCAGTATTTT. Protein product: CASSLLRGPSTDTQYF.

The V call is TRBV7-3, the J call TRBJ1-2, with D possibly matching TRBD1 (6 bases). Trimming took 3 bases from V and 8 from J, leaving 13 bases between them. Germline loops: CDR1 SGHTA, CDR2 FQGTGA. The CDR3 is made up of 13 amino acids. The CDR3 here is CASSLVQGSGYTF. In DNA form, the CDR3 reads TGTGCCAGCAGCTTGGTACAGGGTAGCGGCTACACCTTC.

The chain couples TRBV27 to TRBJ2-7; 7 nucleotides agree with TRBD2. CDR1 and CDR2 from the germline V gene are MNHEY and SMNVEV (reference sequence). Trimming took 6 bases from V and 4 from J; bases not matched to a gene: 15. The CDR3 has 16 amino acids. The CDR3 nucleotides read TGTGCCAGCAGACTAACAGGCGGGGGATACATATACGAGCAGTACTTC. Translating it yields CASRLTGGGYIYEQYF.

This clone was picked up one time. This rearrangement joins TRBV6-6 to TRBJ1-1, with D possibly TRBD1 on 6 matching bases. This CDR3 comprises 13 residues. Trimming pared 6 bases from V and 1 base from J, leaving 9 bases between. Germline-derived CDR1 and CDR2 are MNHNY and SVGAGI (reference sequence). DNA for the CDR3: TGTGCCAGCAGCCAGACAGGGAACACTGAAGCTTTCTTT. Translating gives CASSQTGNTEAFF.

CDR3 DNA: TGCGCCAGCAGCCAAGAATACACTAGCGGGGGGGACGAGCAGTACTTC. Encoded protein: CASSQEYTSGGDEQYF. The genes are TRBV4-1 and TRBJ2-5, with 13 positions matching TRBD2. The assigned J gene may be wrong: the sequence end matches TRBJ2-7 better. The CDR3 consists of 16 residues. Germline V gene lookup returns CDR1 MGHRA and CDR2 YSYEKL.

This chain connects TRBV9 to TRBJ2-1; D might be TRBD2 (7 bases). The CDR3 has 15 residues. Germline V CDR1 and CDR2: SGDLS, YYNGEE. The V end lost 0 bases, the J end lost 4 bases, and 11 bases lay between the germline ends. The CDR3 DNA reads as TGTGCCAGCAGCGTAGGAAGGGGGGGTTACAATGAGCAGTTCTTC. It yields the protein CASSVGRGGYNEQFF.

The chain uses TRBV30 and TRBJ2-2, with 11 bases lining up with TRBD2. CDR1 GTSNPN and CDR2 SVGIG come from the germline V gene (reference sequence). This CDR3 region has 16 residues. With V trimmed by 3 bases and J by 5 bases, 8 bases remained unmatched. For the CDR3, the DNA is TGTGCCTGGAGCGGACTCCTAGCGGGAGGTACCGGGGAGCTGTTTTTT. This sequence encodes CAWSGLLAGGTGELFF.

The chain combines TRBV12-5 with TRBJ2-1, with D maybe TRBD1 (7 bases). The V end was cut by 3 bases, the J end by 8 bases, with 17 bases between. Germline CDR1 reads LGHNT; CDR2 reads FRNRAP. There are 15 residues in the CDR3. DNA of the CDR3: TGTGCTAGTGGTTTAGGGGGCAGGCCGGGGGATGAGCAGTTCTTC. It translates to CASGLGGRPGDEQFF.

This clone was seen only a few times. J is TRBJ2-2 and V is TRBV10-1; D may be TRBD2 (5 bases). With 7 bases removed from V and 5 bases from J, the gap between germline ends came to 11 bases. Looked up from germline, CDR1 is WNHNN and CDR2 is SYGVQD (reference sequence). The CDR3 runs to 13 residues. The CDR3 DNA sequence: TGCGCCAGCAACGGACGGGAAACCGGGGAGCTGTTTTTT. Translation gives CASNGRETGELFF.

V and J are TRBV19 and TRBJ2-4, with 7 bases fitting TRBD1. This CDR3 spans 14 amino acids. Germline-derived CDR1 and CDR2 are LNHDA and SQIVND (reference sequence). The V gene end was trimmed by 0 bases and the J gene end by 15 bases; junction bases not matched to a gene: 11. The CDR3 region is CASSIDLGQRLRYF. The CDR3 DNA sequence: TGTGCCAGTAGTATAGATCTGGGACAGAGACTTCGGTACTTC. The entire variable domain, with the rest obtained from reference TRBV19 and TRBJ2-4, is as follows: DGGITQSPKYLFRKEGQNVTLSCEQNLNHDAMYWYRQDPGQGLRLIYYSQIVNDFQKGDIAEGYSVSREKKESFPLTVTSAQKNPTAFYLCASSIDLGQRLRYFGAGTRLSVL.

This sequence joins TRBV5-1 and TRBJ2-1; D is perhaps TRBD2 (6 bases). Trimming left V 0 bases short and J 1 base short, with 8 bases between. CDR3 length equals 15 residues. Looked up from germline, CDR1 is SGHRS and CDR2 is YFSETQ. DNA for the CDR3: TGCGCCAGCAGCTTGGTCGGGACTTCCTACAATGAGCAGTTCTTC. This translates into CASSLVGTSYNEQFF.

J is TRBJ2-7 and V is TRBV5-1; 11 bases agree with TRBD1. The CDR3 runs 14 residues. Germline CDR1 reads SGHRS; CDR2 reads YFSETQ. After removal of 4 bases from V and 3 bases from J, the junction contained 3 bases not matched to a gene. CDR3 loop: CASSVGQGVYEQYF. CDR3 nucleotide sequence: TGCGCCAGCAGCGTGGGACAGGGGGTCTACGAGCAGTACTTC.

V is TRBV11-1 and J is TRBJ2-5; 7 bases are a match to TRBD2. Losses at the gene ends were 4 bases for V and 4 bases for J; bases not matched to a gene: 9. CDR1 SGHAT and CDR2 FQDESV come from the germline V gene (reference sequence). CDR3 length equals 15 residues. CDR3 sequence: CASSSPRGSGETQYF. CDR3 nucleotides: TGTGCCAGCAGCTCACCGCGGGGGAGTGGAGAGACCCAGTACTTC.

The rearrangement links TRBV25-1 to TRBJ1-4; a weak D match, TRBD1 (5 bases). Looked up from germline, CDR1 is MGHDK and CDR2 is SYGVNS. CDR3 length: 15 amino acids. The V and J ends lost 4 bases and 0 bases respectively, with 9 bases between them. The CDR3 DNA reads as TGTGCCAGCAGTGTTCAGACAGCAACTAATGAAAAACTGTTTTTT. Protein: CASSVQTATNEKLFF. The variable domain in full, completed from reference TRBV25-1 and TRBJ1-4, reads EADIYQTPRYLVIGTGKKITLECSQTMGHDKMYWYQQDPGMELHLIHYSYGVNSTEKGDLSSESTVSRIRTEHFPLTLESARPSHTSQYLCASSVQTATNEKLFFGSGTQLSVL.

The V gene is TRBV27, the J gene TRBJ2-5; D may be TRBD2 (5 bases). Trimming shortened V by 5 bases and J by 7 bases, and 11 bases separated the two germline ends. The CDR3 covers 12 residues. Germline V gives CDR1 MNHEY, CDR2 SMNVEV (reference sequence). For the CDR3, the DNA is TGTGCCAGCAGTCCCCGCGGAGGGACCCAGTACTTC. This sequence encodes CASSPRGGTQYF.

The genes are TRBV28 and TRBJ1-2; 9 positions agree with TRBD1. The length of the CDR3 is 15 residues. V lost 4 bases, J lost 7 bases, and 10 bases stayed unmatched. Germline CDR1 MDHEN, CDR2 SYDVKM. The CDR3 loop is CASSSSGTGSGGYTF. The CDR3 bases are TGTGCCAGCAGTTCTTCCGGGACAGGGTCGGGTGGCTACACCTTC.

This chain joins TRBV7-2 and TRBJ2-4; no definite D call. With 5 bases removed from V and 0 bases from J, the gap between germline ends came to 14 bases. CDR1 and CDR2 from the germline V gene are SGHTA and FQGNSA. The CDR3 spans 16 residues. The CDR3 bases are TGTGCCAGCAGCGCACGCGGCTTTCTAGCCAAAAACATTCAGTACTTC. Protein sequence: CASSARGFLAKNIQYF.